These T cell receptor beta chains were read from a single sample in a study of T cell changes during pregnancy in multiple sclerosis. Profiling relied on immunoSEQ multiplex PCR, and the TCRdb table lists in-frame clones only, not all of them. The top ten clones hold approximately 0.27% of a sample with 50,000 or so clones, 85% to 95% of them seen once. The sequences come from CD4+ T cells from peripheral blood mononuclear cells, collected in the second trimester of pregnancy. The source of these receptors is a female donor with multiple sclerosis, enrolled in a pregnancy study. Both conserved end residues are trimmed from each CDR3.

>TRBJ1-3|TRBV9
ASSPRVGTGGNTIY
>TRBJ2-5|TRBV6-5
ASSSPTGTQY
>TRBJ2-5|TRBV6-6
ASSYSLQGARETQY
>TRBJ1-5|TRBV18
ASSRQGADQPQH
>TRBJ2-1|TRBV12-5
ASGPGELREQF
>TRBJ2-7|TRBV7-6
ASGEGREQY
>TRBJ2-2|TRBV2
ASRETGTGELF
>TRBJ2-1|TRBV23-1
ASSQSILGLVRETEQF
>TRBJ2-3|TRBV7-9
ASSPTGSTADTQY
>TRBJ1-4|TRBV5-1
ASSLTRGNEKLF
>TRBJ1-2|TRBV19
ASSPLDRNEGYT
>TRBJ2-5|TRBV11-2
ASSFAGGGQSQETQY
>TRBJ1-3|TRBV11-2
ASSLDPRQTNTIY
>TRBJ1-4|TRBV16
ASSLGTGLREKLF
>TRBJ2-2|TRBV9
ASSLGSGVKDTGELF
>TRBJ2-4|TRBV5-6
ASSLIRTPLAKNIQY
>TRBJ2-1|TRBV2
ASSEAAPGLAGDNEQF
>TRBJ2-1|TRBV6-6
ASRPPTSGGVIEQF
>TRBJ2-5|TRBV6-1
ASSARYFQETQY
>TRBJ2-2|TRBV28
ASSLLIGLAGGDTGELF
>TRBJ2-5|TRBV28
ASRGLAGGRETQY
>TRBJ2-2|TRBV10-3
AISPAGGLAGELF
>TRBJ2-1|TRBV18
ASSHTSGSSYNEQF
>TRBJ2-1|TRBV4-1
ASSQDSVGRSSYNEQF
>TRBJ1-4|TRBV4-2
ASSLSGTAEKLF
>TRBJ2-5|TRBV5-1
ASSLTGYPQETQY
>TRBJ1-1|TRBV5-1
ASSWDRNTEAF
>TRBJ2-3|TRBV14
ASSPGYDTQY
>TRBJ1-2|TRBV2
ASMLTGGNYGYT
>TRBJ1-6|TRBV6-5
ASSYEASPLASPLH
>TRBJ2-5|TRBV2
ASNNFGGETQY
>TRBJ1-6|TRBV7-9
ASSLGAGVGSPLH
>TRBJ1-5|TRBV4-1
ASSQLPDRVHQPQH
>TRBJ1-1|TRBV25-1
ASSPPGGYTEAF
>TRBJ2-3|TRBV5-5
ASSWQGYSTDTQY
>TRBJ1-4|TRBV2
ASSESVSRATNEKLF
>TRBJ2-1|TRBV9
ASSPGGQGRNEQF
>TRBJ2-5|TRBV6-6
ASSYLAGGRKETQY
>TRBJ1-1|TRBV9
ASSVVEGRAF
>TRBJ1-5|TRBV5-8
ASSPNGQGVYQPQH
>TRBJ2-2|TRBV7-9
ASSLLTGSGELF
>TRBJ2-7|TRBV4-1
ASSQPGLAGGSYEQY
>TRBJ2-5|TRBV15
ATSRDPQETQY
>TRBJ1-2|TRBV9
ASSEQGAYGYT
>TRBJ1-5|TRBV5-1
ASSMNAGGNQPQH
>TRBJ2-7|TRBV6-1
ASSEQGGYEQY
>TRBJ2-1|TRBV5-1
ASSPRRAGDVEQF
>TRBJ1-2|TRBV30
AWSAKAGYT
>TRBJ1-5|TRBV7-9
ASSRGQDRYDQPQH
>TRBJ2-3|TRBV10-1
ASSERNPGGTDTQY
>TRBJ2-1|TRBV18
ASSPQGLGYNEQF
>TRBJ1-6|TRBV5-6
ASSLAPISSYNSPLH